This record covers a single T cell receptor (beta chain). No antigen is known for it. The data stem from a study of blood T cells in healthy people across ages. The V segment lost 5 bases and the J segment 2 bases; nucleotides outside the gene matches: 6. This CDR3 region has 15 residues. Combining a sample-barcoded 5' primer with a J-beta primer mix, a second PCR ran for about 6 to 12 cycles. Via MiXCR, TCRdb re-called the 5' RACE reads, giving one row per CDR3 protein. The data contain over a million distinct CDR3 sequences, 42% of them singletons. Overall study findings and caveats: Donors of long life had a larger count of naive CD4+ cells and greater diversity than aged donors. Getting older went along with TCR beta diversity per million T cells dropping roughly linearly. The study could not conclusively compare naive and antigen-experienced cells, given its unsorted PBMCs. Estimates of diversity drawn from one million T cells were considered underestimates.

The receptor's source is a woman aged 18-29 years in good health. The rearrangement uses TRBV12-3 or TRBV12-4 and TRBJ2-3; 8 positions agree with TRBD2. The sequencing sample was made of blood. The DNA of the CDR3 is TGTGCCAGCAGTCTGGGACTAGTGATCACAGATACGCAGTATTTT. The encoded protein is CASSLGLVITDTQYF.